A single sample gave rise to the 9 T cell receptor beta chains below, sequenced in a study of cytomegalovirus exposure and HLA in healthy donors. The PCR ran on 60 Vbeta and 13 Jbeta primers. The protocol was immunoSEQ multiplex PCR, while the TCRdb copy is restricted to in-frame clones and leaves out a portion. This sample yields about 52,000 clones, of which more than 65% are seen a single time; around 9.1% belongs to the top ten. The sequenced sample was PBMCs. Source of these receptors: a woman between 50 and 59 years old in good health and CMV-seronegative.

J is TRBJ2-3 and V is TRBV2, with 7 bases lining up with TRBD2. Germline trimming cut 1 base from V and 6 bases from J; bases unmatched to any gene: 7. This CDR3 has 15 residues. The germline CDR1 and CDR2 sequences are SNHLY and FYNNEI. The CDR3 coding sequence is TGTGCCAGCAGTGAAGGGGCGGGGGACGGGGATACGCAGTATTTT. Amino acid sequence: CASSEGAGDGDTQYF.

V is TRBV16 and J is TRBJ2-1; TRBD2 aligns across 9 bases. Germline V CDR1 and CDR2: KGHSY, FQNENV. The trim removed 1 base at V and 5 bases at J, leaving 6 bases unmatched. The CDR3 sequence is 16 residues long. CDR3 amino acids: CASSQWALAGNNEQFF. The CDR3 DNA reads TGTGCCAGCAGCCAATGGGCCCTAGCGGGAAACAATGAGCAGTTCTTC.

Comments on this clone: A junction boundary mismatches the germline segment, possibly from a read error. V is TRBV7-7 and J is TRBJ2-5; maybe TRBD2 (5 bases). Germline-derived CDR1 and CDR2 are SSHAT and FNYEAQ (reference sequence). The length of the CDR3 is 13 residues. The CDR3 DNA is TGTGCTAGCAGCTTCACGACTAAAGAGACCCAGTACTTC. Translation: CASSFTTKETQYF.

This clone occurred a few times. The chain joins TRBV27 to TRBJ1-2; perhaps TRBD1 as D (6 bases). Trimming removed 4 bases from V and 4 bases from J, with 16 bases in between. The CDR3 covers 15 residues. In germline, CDR1 is MNHEY, CDR2 SMNVEV (reference sequence). For the CDR3, the DNA is TGTGCCAGCAGTTCCACGGGGGGGCCAGTCTATGGCTACACCTTC. It is translated as CASSSTGGPVYGYTF.

The chain uses TRBV27 and TRBJ2-1; 10 positions agree with TRBD2. Germline trimming cut 8 bases from V and 8 bases from J; bases unmatched to any gene: 12. Germline V gene sequence: CDR1 MNHEY, CDR2 SMNVEV (reference sequence). This CDR3 is built from 15 residues. CDR3 coding DNA: TGTGCCAGCGCCTTAGCGGGAGGAAGTATTCATGAGCAGTTCTTC. This sequence encodes CASALAGGSIHEQFF.

The rearrangement links TRBV15 to TRBJ2-7; TRBD2 agrees at 7 bases. V shed 0 bases, J shed 6 bases, and the junction held 2 bases outside the gene matches. Germline V lookup: CDR1 LNHNV, CDR2 YYDKDF (reference sequence). This CDR3 is built from 13 residues. The CDR3 region has the DNA TGTGCCACCAGCAGAGATGGGGGGGGCGAGCAGTACTTC. It encodes CATSRDGGGEQYF.

J is TRBJ2-2 and V is TRBV27; 8 bases agree with TRBD2. CDR3 length: 16 amino acids. The germline V gene encodes CDR1 MNHEY and CDR2 SMNVEV (reference sequence). J lost 7 bases, V lost 7 bases, and 14 bases had no gene match. The CDR3 bases are TGTGCCAGCACACCGGGGGCGGGGGCGGGAGGCGGGGAGCTGTTTTTT. Residues: CASTPGAGAGGGELFF.

The chain is built from TRBV7-9 and TRBJ2-7, with D tentatively TRBD2 (7 bases). This CDR3 has 15 residues. The V gene lost 5 bases and the J gene lost 5 bases, with 19 bases spanning the gap. Germline V gene lookup returns CDR1 SEHNR and CDR2 FQNEAQ (reference sequence). The CDR3 here is CASSPGGARVNEQYF. The CDR3 bases are TGTGCCAGCAGCCCTGGGGGGGCAAGGGTGAACGAGCAGTACTTC. Supplemented by reference TRBV7-9 and TRBJ2-7, the full variable domain reads DTGVSQNPRHKITKRGQNVTFRCDPISEHNRLYWYRQTLGQGPEFLTYFQNEAQLEKSRLLSDRFSAERPKGSFSTLEIQRTEQGDSAMYLCASSPGGARVNEQYFGPGTRLTVT.

The J gene is TRBJ2-7, the V gene TRBV5-1; TRBD2 agrees at 12 bases. This CDR3 has 15 residues. J lost 7 bases, V lost 0 bases, and 5 bases had no gene match. Germline CDR1 SGHRS, CDR2 YFSETQ. This CDR3 is CASSLVASGGGEQYF. The CDR3 region has the DNA TGCGCCAGCAGCTTGGTCGCTAGCGGGGGGGGTGAGCAGTACTTC.